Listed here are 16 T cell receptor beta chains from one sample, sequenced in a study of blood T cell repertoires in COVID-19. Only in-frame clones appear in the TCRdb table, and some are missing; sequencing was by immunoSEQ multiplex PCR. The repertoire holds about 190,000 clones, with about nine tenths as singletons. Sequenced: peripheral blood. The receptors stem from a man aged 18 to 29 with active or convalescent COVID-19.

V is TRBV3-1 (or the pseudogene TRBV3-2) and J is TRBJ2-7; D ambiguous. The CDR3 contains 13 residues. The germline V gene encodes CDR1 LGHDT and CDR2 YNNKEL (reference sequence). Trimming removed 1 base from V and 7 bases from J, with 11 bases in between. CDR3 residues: CASSQVLTREQYF. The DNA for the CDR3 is TGTGCCAGCAGCCAAGTACTCACCCGGGAGCAGTACTTC.

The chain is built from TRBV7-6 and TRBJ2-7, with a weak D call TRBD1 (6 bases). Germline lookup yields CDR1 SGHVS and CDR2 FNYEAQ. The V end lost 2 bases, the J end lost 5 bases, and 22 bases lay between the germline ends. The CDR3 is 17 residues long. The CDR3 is CASSLSPPHGTSDEQYF. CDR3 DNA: TGTGCCAGCAGCTTATCCCCCCCCCACGGGACATCTGACGAGCAGTACTTC.

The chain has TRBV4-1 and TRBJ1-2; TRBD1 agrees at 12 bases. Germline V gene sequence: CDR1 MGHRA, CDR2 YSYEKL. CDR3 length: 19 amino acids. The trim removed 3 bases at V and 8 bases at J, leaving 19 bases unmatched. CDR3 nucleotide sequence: TGCGCCAGCAGCCACGCCGGATCGGGACAGGGGGCCAATGATCACGGCTACACCTTC. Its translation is CASSHAGSGQGANDHGYTF.

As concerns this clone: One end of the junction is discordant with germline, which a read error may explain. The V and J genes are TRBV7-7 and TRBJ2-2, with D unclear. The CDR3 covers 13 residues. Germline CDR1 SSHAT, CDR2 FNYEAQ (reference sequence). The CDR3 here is CASSLTYTGELFF. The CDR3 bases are TGTGCTAGCAGCCTAACTTACACCGGGGAGCTGTTTTTT. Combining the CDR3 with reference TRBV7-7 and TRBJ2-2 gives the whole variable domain GAGVSQSPRYKVTKRGQDVTLRCDPISSHATLYWYQQALGQGPEFLTYFNYEAQPDKSGLPSDRFSAERPEGSISTLTIQRTEQRDSAMYRCASSLTYTGELFFGEGSRLTVL.

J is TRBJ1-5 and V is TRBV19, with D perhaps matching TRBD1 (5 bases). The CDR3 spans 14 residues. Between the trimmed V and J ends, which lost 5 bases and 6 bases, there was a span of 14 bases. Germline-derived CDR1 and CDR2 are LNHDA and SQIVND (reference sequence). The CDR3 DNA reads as TGTGCCAGTAGTGGTTCAGGGAGGTTTCAGCCCCAGCATTTT. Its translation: CASSGSGRFQPQHF.

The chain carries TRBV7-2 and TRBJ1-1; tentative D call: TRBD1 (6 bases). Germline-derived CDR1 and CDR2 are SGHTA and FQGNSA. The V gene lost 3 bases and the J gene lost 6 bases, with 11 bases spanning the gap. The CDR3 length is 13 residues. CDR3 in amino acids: CASSFTGIAEAFF. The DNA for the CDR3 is TGTGCCAGCAGCTTTACAGGGATCGCTGAAGCTTTCTTT.

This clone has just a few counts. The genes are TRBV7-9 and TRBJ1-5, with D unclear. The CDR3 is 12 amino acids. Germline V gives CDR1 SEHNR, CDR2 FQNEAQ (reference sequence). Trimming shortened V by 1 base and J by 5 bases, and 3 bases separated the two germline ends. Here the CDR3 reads CASSLGDQPQHF. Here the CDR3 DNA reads TGTGCCAGCAGCTTAGGAGATCAGCCCCAGCATTTT.

The CDR3 region is CAVSWGRETNEKLFF. CDR3 sequence (DNA): TGTGCCGTCTCCTGGGGGAGGGAAACTAATGAAAAACTGTTTTTT. The chain carries TRBV10-3 and TRBJ1-4, with a weak D call TRBD1 (5 bases). V was pared by 11 bases and J by 1 base, with 17 bases between. The CDR3 sequence is 15 residues long. Germline V gene lookup returns CDR1 ENHRY and CDR2 SYGVKD.

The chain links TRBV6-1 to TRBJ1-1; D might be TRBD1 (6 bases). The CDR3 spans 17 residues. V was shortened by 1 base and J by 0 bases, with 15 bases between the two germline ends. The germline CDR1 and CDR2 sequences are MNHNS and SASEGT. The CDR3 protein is CASSEGQDDFMNTEAFF. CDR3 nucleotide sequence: TGTGCCAGCAGTGAAGGACAGGATGACTTCATGAACACTGAAGCTTTCTTT.

The chain's CDR3 is CASTNGQGLINYGYTF. The DNA of the CDR3 is TGTGCCAGCACGAACGGACAGGGCCTGATTAACTATGGCTACACCTTC. The genes are TRBV2 and TRBJ1-2; 8 nucleotides agree with TRBD1. Per germline, CDR1 SNHLY and CDR2 FYNNEI. The CDR3 runs to 16 residues. Trimming removed 7 bases from V and 1 base from J; junction bases left unmatched: 11.

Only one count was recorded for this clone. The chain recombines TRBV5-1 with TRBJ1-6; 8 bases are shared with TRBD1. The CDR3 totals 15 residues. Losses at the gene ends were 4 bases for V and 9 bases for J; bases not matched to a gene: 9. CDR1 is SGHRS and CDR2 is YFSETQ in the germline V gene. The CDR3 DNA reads TGCGCCAGCAGCGCAGGACAGGGATCGAGTTCACCCCTCCACTTT. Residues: CASSAGQGSSSPLHF.

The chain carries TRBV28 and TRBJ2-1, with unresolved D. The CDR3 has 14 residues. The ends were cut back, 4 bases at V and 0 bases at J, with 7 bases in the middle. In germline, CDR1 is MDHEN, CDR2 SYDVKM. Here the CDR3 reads CASSSVSSYNEQFF. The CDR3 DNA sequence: TGTGCCAGCAGTTCTGTGAGCTCCTACAATGAGCAGTTCTTC.

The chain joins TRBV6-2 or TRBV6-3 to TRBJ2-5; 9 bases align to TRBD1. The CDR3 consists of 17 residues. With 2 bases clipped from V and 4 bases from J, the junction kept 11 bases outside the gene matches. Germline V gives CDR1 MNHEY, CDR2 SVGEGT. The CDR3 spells CASSYGDRAGVGETQYF. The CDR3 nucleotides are TGTGCCAGCAGTTACGGGGACAGGGCTGGTGTAGGAGAGACCCAGTACTTC.

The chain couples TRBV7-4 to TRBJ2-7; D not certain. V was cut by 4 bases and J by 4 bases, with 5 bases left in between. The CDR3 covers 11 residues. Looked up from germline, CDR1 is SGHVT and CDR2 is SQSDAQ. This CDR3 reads CASSSTYEQYF. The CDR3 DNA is TGTGCCAGCAGCTCCACTTACGAGCAGTACTTC. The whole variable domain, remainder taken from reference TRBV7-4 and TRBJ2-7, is GAGVSQSPRYKVAKRGRDVALRCDSISGHVTLYWYRQTLGQGSEVLTYSQSDAQRDKSGRPSGRFSAERPERSVSTLKIQRTEQGDSAVYLCASSSTYEQYFGPGTRLTVT.

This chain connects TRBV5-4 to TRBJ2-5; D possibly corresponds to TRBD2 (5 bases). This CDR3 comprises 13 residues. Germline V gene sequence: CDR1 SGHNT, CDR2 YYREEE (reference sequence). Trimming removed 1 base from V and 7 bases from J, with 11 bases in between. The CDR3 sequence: CASSLSEGRTQYF. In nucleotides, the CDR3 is TGTGCCAGCAGCTTGAGTGAGGGAAGGACCCAGTACTTC.

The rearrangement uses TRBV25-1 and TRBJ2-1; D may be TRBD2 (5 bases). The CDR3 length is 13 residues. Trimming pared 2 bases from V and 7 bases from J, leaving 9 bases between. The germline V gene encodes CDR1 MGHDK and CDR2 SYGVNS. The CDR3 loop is CASSEPGVNEQFF. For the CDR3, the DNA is TGTGCCAGCAGTGAACCCGGGGTAAATGAGCAGTTCTTC.